This T cell receptor beta chain stems from a study of blood T cell repertoires in COVID-19. At the level of the study: Donors in the United States, Italy and Spain gave samples during acute or convalescent COVID-19.

Source study methods: Estimation of nucleated cell counts was performed using reference gene primer amplification. Using immunoSEQ multiplex PCR, the repertoire was profiled, and TCRdb retains in-frame clones only, with some absent. The V and J calls and clone size were taken over from that table, and D and trimming were inferred from the DNA. The sample contains about 190,000 clones, about four fifths of which appear only once. Cohorts were assigned according to the clinical history that participants reported. From germline, CDR1 is MGHRA and CDR2 YSYEKL. The CDR3 extends over 14 amino acids. With 5 bases clipped from V and 3 bases from J, the junction kept 6 bases outside the gene matches.

The sample taken for sequencing was PBMCs or T cells enriched from blood (not recorded which). This chain links TRBV4-1 with TRBJ1-2; 7 bases fit TRBD1. This clonotype was sampled from a woman aged 30 to 39 who had recovered from COVID-19. DNA for the CDR3: TGCGCCAGCAGCGAAAACCAGGGGGACTATGGCTACACCTTC. Translated: CASSENQGDYGYTF.